A selection of T cell receptor beta chains follows, all from one sample in a study of blood T cell repertoires in COVID-19. The repertoire was sequenced with immunoSEQ multiplex PCR; TCRdb's copy has only in-frame clones and lacks some. The data show some 96,000 clones, 80% seen once. Sequences were obtained from peripheral blood. Source of these receptors: a woman between 70 and 85 years old with acute or convalescent COVID-19. The CDR3 runs from the conserved cysteine through the conserved F or W. D genes are given only for firm matches. Where a row states a size, it is once, few, many or the class of an expanded clone; other rows omit it.

abundance	d_gene	v_gene	j_gene	CDR3nt	CDR3aa
NA	NA	TRBV5-1	TRBJ1-5	TGCGCCAGCAGCTTAGGCAGGGGTCAGCCCCAGCATTTT	CASSLGRGQPQHF
NA	NA	TRBV6-5	TRBJ1-2	TGTGCCAGCAACCCGGGGACTTTTTATGGCTACACCTTC	CASNPGTFYGYTF
NA	NA	TRBV6-2/TRBV6-3	TRBJ1-1	TGTGCCAGCAGTTACGGGGGGGGAAAGAACACTGAAGCTTTCTTT	CASSYGGGKNTEAFF
NA	NA	TRBV19	TRBJ1-2	TGTGCCAGTAGTATAGCACGGACAGCATACGGCTACACCTTC	CASSIARTAYGYTF
NA	NA	TRBV12-3/TRBV12-4	TRBJ1-2	TGTGCCAGCAGTTACGGCCAGGATGGCTACACCTTC	CASSYGQDGYTF
NA	NA	TRBV10-3	TRBJ2-3	TGTGCCATCAGTGAATGGCAGGGCGAAGATACGCAGTATTTT	CAISEWQGEDTQYF
NA	NA	TRBV12-3/TRBV12-4	TRBJ2-1	TGTGCCAGCATGAACCAGGGGTATGAGCAGTTCTTC	CASMNQGYEQFF
many	NA	TRBV5-8	TRBJ1-2	TGTGCCAGCAGCTTGCAGCGGGTAGACTATGGCTACACCTTC	CASSLQRVDYGYTF
NA	TRBD2	TRBV7-2	TRBJ2-7	TGTGCCAGCAGCTTTTTAGCGGGGGGCGCCTACGAGCAGTACTTC	CASSFLAGGAYEQYF
NA	NA	TRBV7-9	TRBJ2-2	TGTGCCAGCAGCCAACAGGTTAGGAACACCGGGGAGCTGTTTTTT	CASSQQVRNTGELFF
once	NA	TRBV11-2	TRBJ1-4	TGTGCCAGCAGCTCACCCGGAGGGTTGGGTGAAAAACTGTTTTTT	CASSSPGGLGEKLFF
NA	NA	TRBV4-1	TRBJ2-3	TGCGCCAGCAGCCCGGACAACACAGATACGCAGTATTTT	CASSPDNTDTQYF
NA	TRBD1	TRBV18	TRBJ1-1	TGTGCCAGCTCACTCGGACAGGGCAACTTGAACACTGAAGCTTTCTTT	CASSLGQGNLNTEAFF
few	NA	TRBV28	TRBJ1-2	TGTGCCATCAATGGGGGAGGCACCTATGGCTACACCTTC	CAINGGGTYGYTF
few	NA	TRBV5-1	TRBJ1-1	TGCGCCAGCAGCTTGATAGTCAGCGGCACTGAAGCTTTCTTT	CASSLIVSGTEAFF
few	TRBD1	TRBV29-1	TRBJ1-6	TGCAGCGTAAGGACAGGGACCAATTCACCCCTCCACTTT	CSVRTGTNSPLHF
once	NA	TRBV19	TRBJ2-7	TGTGCCAGTCGTATACAGGTGAGCTCCTACGAGCAGTACTTC	CASRIQVSSYEQYF
NA	NA	TRBV6-2/TRBV6-3	TRBJ1-5	TGTGCCAGCAGTTACCCCATAAGGGGCTATAGCAATCAGCCCCAGCATTTT	CASSYPIRGYSNQPQHF
NA	TRBD1	TRBV19	TRBJ1-5	TGTGCCAGTAGTACCTCGCGGACAGGGGGAGGTCAGCCCCAGCATTTT	CASSTSRTGGGQPQHF
NA	NA	TRBV10-3	TRBJ1-5	TGTGCCATCTCGAAGGGAAGGGAGAATCAGCCCCAGCATTTT	CAISKGRENQPQHF
once	NA	TRBV5-1	TRBJ2-5	TGCGCCAGCAGCCCCGGTCTCCAAGAGACCCAGTACTTC	CASSPGLQETQYF
NA	NA	TRBV5-1	TRBJ1-5	TGCGCCAGCAGCGTCGGGGGAGGCAATCAGCCCCAGCATTTT	CASSVGGGNQPQHF
NA	NA	TRBV6-4	TRBJ2-3	TGTGCCAGCAGCCAATGGGGGGGGCCGACAGATACGCAGTATTTT	CASSQWGGPTDTQYF
NA	NA	TRBV7-8	TRBJ1-1	TGTGCCAGCAGAAAGATAGGAGTGAACACTGAAGCTTTCTTT	CASRKIGVNTEAFF
NA	TRBD2	TRBV5-1	TRBJ2-3	TGCGCCAGCAGCTATACTAGCGGGGGATATACGCAGTATTTT	CASSYTSGGYTQYF
NA	NA	TRBV29-1	TRBJ2-5	TGCAGCGTTGAACCGAGGGTAGGGAGGCCGGAAGAGACCCAGTACTTC	CSVEPRVGRPEETQYF
NA	TRBD1	TRBV5-1	TRBJ2-1	TGCGCCAGCAGCTTGGCGTCGACAGGGGTGAATGAGCAGTTCTTC	CASSLASTGVNEQFF